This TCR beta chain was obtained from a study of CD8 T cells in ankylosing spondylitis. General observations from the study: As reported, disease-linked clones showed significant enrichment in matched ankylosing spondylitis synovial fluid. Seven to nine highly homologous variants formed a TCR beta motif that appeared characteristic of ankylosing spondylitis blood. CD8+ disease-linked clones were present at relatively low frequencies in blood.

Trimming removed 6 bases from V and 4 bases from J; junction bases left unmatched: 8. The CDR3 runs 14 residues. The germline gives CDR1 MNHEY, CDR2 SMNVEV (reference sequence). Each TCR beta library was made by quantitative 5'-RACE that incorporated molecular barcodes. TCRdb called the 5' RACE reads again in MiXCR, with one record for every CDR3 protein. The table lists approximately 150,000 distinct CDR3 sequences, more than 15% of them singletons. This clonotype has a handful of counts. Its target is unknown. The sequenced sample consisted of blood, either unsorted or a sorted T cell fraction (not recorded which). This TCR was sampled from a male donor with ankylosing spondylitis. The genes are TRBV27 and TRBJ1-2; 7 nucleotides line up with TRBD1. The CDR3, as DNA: TGTGCCAGCAGCCCAGGGACAGCAGGCTATGGCTACACCTTC. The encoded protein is CASSPGTAGYGYTF.